This TCR beta chain was sequenced for a study of CD8+CD57+ T cells in acquired aplastic anemia. Study details: Sorted CD4+ and CD8+ cells gave an average of about 3 ug of DNA.

With respect to this clonotype: Antigen unknown.

The CDR3 spans 16 residues. V lost 5 bases and J lost 9; bases outside the gene matches: 11. Germline lookup yields CDR1 SGHTA and CDR2 FQGTGA. The study profiled TCR beta VDJ and CDR3 using genomic DNA as template. MiXCR, applied by TCRdb to the reads, yields one record per CDR3 protein. The profile shows approximately 270,000 distinct CDR3 sequences, roughly three fifths of them singletons. Regarding the study as a whole: A significant difference in CD8+ Simpson's diversity between patients and controls was not found.

The receptor's source is a human donor with severe aplastic anemia or a healthy control (not recorded which). The chain links TRBV7-3 to TRBJ2-1; TRBD2 matches at 12 bases. The source material was sorted CD4+, CD8+, or CD8+CD57+ T cells (not recorded which) from PBMCs. CDR3 in amino acids: CASSATGTSGYGEQFF. In DNA form, the CDR3 reads TGTGCCAGCAGCGCAACCGGGACTAGCGGGTACGGTGAGCAGTTCTTC. The variable domain in full, completed from reference TRBV7-3 and TRBJ2-1, reads GAGVSQTPSNKVTEKGKYVELRCDPISGHTALYWYRQSLGQGPEFLIYFQGTGAADDSGLPNDRFFAVRPEGSVSTLKIQRTERGDSAVYLCASSATGTSGYGEQFFGPGTRLTVL.